This TCR beta chain was sequenced during a study of T cell repertoires in cytomegalovirus infection. The overall study: Recently described HLA-C-restricted plus well-studied HLA-B-restricted CMV epitopes were used.

One entry per CDR3 protein results from TCRdb running MiXCR on the reads. The table has hundreds of thousands of distinct CDR3 sequences, roughly 30% seen once; the top ten hold about 14%. V was shortened by 4 bases and J by 0 bases, with 10 bases between the two germline ends. Germline V gene lookup returns CDR1 SQVTM and CDR2 ANQGSEA. The CDR3 runs 14 residues. Points from the study as a whole: Predominance within the ex vivo response was attributable to HLA-C-restricted CMV-specific TCR beta clonotypes.

This clonotype has only one observation. Antigen: not known. The V and J genes are TRBV29-1 and TRBJ2-1; D is possibly TRBD1 (5 bases). The sequences come from cultured CD8+ T cells from PBMCs, collected from culture after CMV antigen stimulation. The clonotype was recovered from a human donor in good health (CMV status not recorded). Some clones in this sample may be carry-over from other donors' samples. CDR3 residues: CSVAPGISYNEQFF. The CDR3 nucleotides are TGCAGCGTTGCCCCAGGGATCTCCTACAATGAGCAGTTCTTC.